Below are 27 T cell receptor beta chains sequenced from a single sample in a study of T-cell reconstitution after alpha-beta-depleted transplantation in children. It was with unique molecular identifiers that the TCRbeta library was prepared. One entry per CDR3 protein, called by TCRdb with MiXCR from the PCR reads. Among about 460,000 distinct CDR3 sequences listed, around an eighth were seen once. The source material was PBMCs from the stem cell graft donor, sampled from the stem cell graft. Receptors originate from a human donor who donated a stem cell graft to a child with combined immunodeficiency.

V usage is TRBV27 and J usage is TRBJ1-5; perhaps TRBD1 as D (5 bases). The CDR3 is 14 residues long. Trimming pared 3 bases from V and 4 bases from J, leaving 10 bases between. Per the germline V gene, CDR1 is MNHEY and CDR2 is SMNVEV (reference sequence). CDR3 amino acids: CASSFRVGNQPQHF. The CDR3 DNA reads as TGTGCCAGCAGTTTCAGGGTAGGGAATCAGCCCCAGCATTTT.

This clonotype was detected only a few times. The rearrangement joins TRBV25-1 to TRBJ2-3, with D possibly TRBD1 on 6 matching bases. The length of the CDR3 is 15 residues. Germline V lookup: CDR1 MGHDK, CDR2 SYGVNS. Deletions cut 3 bases from V and 3 bases from J, with 13 bases between. The CDR3 reads CASSDRLRGTDTQYF. The CDR3 nucleotides are TGTGCCAGCAGTGACCGGTTAAGGGGGACAGATACGCAGTATTTT.

V usage is TRBV12-3 or TRBV12-4 and J usage is TRBJ1-1; 7 bases fit TRBD1. Germline trimming cut 3 bases from V and 7 bases from J; bases unmatched to any gene: 8. The CDR3 spans 14 residues. The CDR3 loop is CASSFNRGLSEAFF. The CDR3 DNA is TGTGCCAGCAGTTTTAACAGGGGCTTAAGTGAAGCTTTCTTT.

This clonotype has only a few counts. The gene calls are TRBV3-1 and TRBJ1-2; 9 bases fit TRBD1. The germline gives CDR1 LGHDT, CDR2 YNNKEL (reference sequence). V shed 4 bases and J 7 bases; nucleotides not matched to a gene: 7. The CDR3 is made up of 14 amino acids. The CDR3 protein is CASSLLGQGRGYTF. In DNA form, the CDR3 reads TGTGCCAGCAGCCTCCTGGGACAGGGACGTGGCTACACCTTC.

This clonotype was detected only a few times. This chain uses TRBV5-1 with TRBJ2-1, with 8 bases lining up with TRBD2. CDR3 size: 16 residues. Looked up from germline, CDR1 is SGHRS and CDR2 is YFSETQ. The V and J ends lost 3 bases and 6 bases, in that order; junction bases with no gene match: 11. CDR3 in amino acids: CASSYPPGGETNEQFF. The CDR3 DNA reads TGCGCCAGCAGCTACCCTCCCGGGGGGGAAACCAATGAGCAGTTCTTC.

V usage is TRBV5-4 and J usage is TRBJ1-4; D is unclear. Germline CDR1 SGHNT, CDR2 YYREEE (reference sequence). This CDR3 comprises 14 residues. Trimming removed 2 bases from V and 7 bases from J, with 12 bases in between. In DNA, the CDR3 is TGTGCCAGCAGCTTCGGAAGGGCTGGTGAAAAACTGTTTTTT. Protein: CASSFGRAGEKLFF.

This clonotype showed up many times. The J gene is TRBJ1-1, the V gene TRBV12-3 or TRBV12-4; D gene ambiguous. V lost 3 bases and J lost 0, with 5 bases in between. There are 13 residues in the CDR3. In DNA, the CDR3 is TGTGCCAGCAGTTTCAGAATGAACACTGAAGCTTTCTTT. Translation: CASSFRMNTEAFF.

At least ten counts were recorded for this clonotype. The chain carries TRBV29-1 and TRBJ2-2; D call uncertain. The germline V gene encodes CDR1 SQVTM and CDR2 ANQGSEA. The germline V and J ends were trimmed by 2 bases and 6 bases, with 13 bases remaining between them. The CDR3 totals 14 residues. Written as DNA, the CDR3 is TGCAGCGTTGAAATATTGGGCCTCCCCGGGGAGCTGTTTTTT. Translation: CSVEILGLPGELFF.

V usage is TRBV20-1 and J usage is TRBJ2-5; D perhaps matches TRBD1 (5 bases). The V gene lost 3 bases and the J gene lost 9 bases, with 11 bases spanning the gap. Germline V CDR1 and CDR2: DFQATT, SNEGSKA (reference sequence). The CDR3 length is 11 residues. CDR3 nucleotide sequence: TGCAGTGCTAGGACCCAAGGGGCCCAGTACTTC. Its translation: CSARTQGAQYF.

The sample holds a few counts of this clonotype. This chain connects TRBV3-1 to TRBJ1-2; D gene uncertain. V was pared by 1 base and J by 5 bases, with 8 bases between. Germline V gene lookup returns CDR1 LGHDT and CDR2 YNNKEL (reference sequence). The length of the CDR3 is 13 residues. The chain's CDR3 is CASSQVLEYGYTF. CDR3 bases: TGTGCCAGCAGCCAAGTATTGGAGTATGGCTACACCTTC.

The CDR3 spells CASSPSGSTYEQFF. CDR3 DNA: TGTGCCAGCAGCCCTAGCGGGAGTACTTATGAGCAGTTCTTC. J is TRBJ2-1 and V is TRBV14; 10 nucleotides line up with TRBD2. J gave up 8 bases and V 4 bases, and 5 bases lay outside the gene matches. CDR1 is SGHDN and CDR2 is FVKESK in the germline V gene. The CDR3 covers 14 residues.

This chain uses TRBV5-1 with TRBJ2-5; unclear D gene. CDR3 size: 16 residues. The V end lost 5 bases, the J end lost 5 bases, and 22 bases lay between the germline ends. CDR1 and CDR2 (germline): SGHRS, YFSETQ. DNA of the CDR3: TGCGCCAGCAGAGAGGCGGTGACAACGTCCGGGGAGACCCAGTACTTC. Translation: CASREAVTTSGETQYF. The full variable domain, completed using reference TRBV5-1 and TRBJ2-5, is KAGVTQTPRYLIKTRGQQVTLSCSPISGHRSVSWYQQTPGQGLQFLFEYFSETQRNKGNFPGRFSGRQFSNSRSEMNVSTLELGDSALYLCASREAVTTSGETQYFGPGTRLLVL.

This clonotype was counted between two and nine times. The J gene is TRBJ2-7, the V gene TRBV11-2; 7 bases map to TRBD2. The CDR3 spans 13 residues. The V gene end was trimmed by 6 bases and the J gene end by 2 bases; junction bases not matched to a gene: 4. Per germline, CDR1 SGHAT and CDR2 FQNNGV. The CDR3 DNA sequence: TGTGCCAGCAGGGGACTACTCACCTACGAGCAGTACTTC. Encoded protein: CASRGLLTYEQYF.

This clonotype was found a few times. The rearrangement uses TRBV29-1 and TRBJ2-6; D may be TRBD1 (5 bases). Trimming shortened V by 4 bases and J by 0 bases, and 16 bases separated the two germline ends. This CDR3 has 17 amino acids. Germline V gene sequence: CDR1 SQVTM, CDR2 ANQGSEA. CDR3: CSVVSDSASSGANVLTF. CDR3 nucleotide sequence: TGCAGCGTTGTGAGTGACAGTGCAAGCTCTGGGGCCAACGTCCTGACTTTC.

The chain combines TRBV7-9 with TRBJ2-7; D uncertain. Per the germline V gene, CDR1 is SEHNR and CDR2 is FQNEAQ (reference sequence). This CDR3 comprises 13 residues. Trimming took 7 bases from V and 3 from J, leaving 13 bases between them. The CDR3 protein is CASTYGWRYEQYF. In DNA, the CDR3 is TGTGCCAGCACCTACGGGTGGCGCTACGAGCAGTACTTC.

This clonotype has at least ten counts. The CDR3, as DNA: TGTGCCAGCAGTCCCCCGGGCACCGGGGAGCTGTTTTTT. Translation gives CASSPPGTGELFF. This chain links TRBV12-3 or TRBV12-4 with TRBJ2-2, with D unresolved. This CDR3 comprises 13 residues. V was clipped by 5 bases and J by 4 bases, with 8 bases between them.

This clonotype was picked up many times. The genes are TRBV12-5 and TRBJ2-5; D gene ambiguous. The V end lost 4 bases, the J end lost 1 base, and 13 bases lay between the germline ends. Per germline, CDR1 LGHNT and CDR2 FRNRAP. The length of the CDR3 is 15 residues. The chain's CDR3 is CASGYDQEFQETQYF. In nucleotides, the CDR3 is TGTGCTAGTGGTTACGACCAGGAGTTCCAAGAGACCCAGTACTTC.

V and J are TRBV4-3 and TRBJ2-3; weak D call: TRBD1 (5 bases). Trimming shortened V by 0 bases and J by 1 base, and 8 bases separated the two germline ends. This CDR3 comprises 15 residues. Germline V lookup: CDR1 LGHNA, CDR2 YSLEER. CDR3 bases: TGCGCCAGCAGCCAAGAGGCCAGGGGCACAGATACGCAGTATTTT. Protein product: CASSQEARGTDTQYF.

The V gene is TRBV9, the J gene TRBJ1-1; D not certain. CDR3 length: 14 residues. V was clipped by 3 bases and J by 2 bases, with 11 bases between them. Germline loops: CDR1 SGDLS, CDR2 YYNGEE. The CDR3 region is CASSAAQVNTEAFF. The DNA for the CDR3 is TGTGCCAGCAGCGCAGCACAAGTTAACACTGAAGCTTTCTTT.

The J gene is TRBJ2-1, the V gene TRBV7-9, with 8 nucleotides matching TRBD1. V trimming: 5 bases; J trimming: 8 bases; junction bases outside the gene matches: 2. CDR1 is SEHNR and CDR2 is FQNEAQ in the germline V gene (reference sequence). This CDR3 has 12 amino acids. CDR3 in amino acids: CASSVTGDEQFF. The CDR3 region has the DNA TGTGCCAGCAGCGTGACAGGGGATGAGCAGTTCTTC.

In this sample, this clonotype turned up a few times. This chain joins TRBV6-4 and TRBJ2-3; D might be TRBD1 or TRBD2, each matching 5 bases. Looked up from germline, CDR1 is MRHNA and CDR2 is SNTAGT. V lost 4 bases and J lost 0, with 8 bases in between. The CDR3 covers 14 residues. The CDR3 nucleotides are TGTGCCAGCAGTGGTGAGGGGAGCACAGATACGCAGTATTTT. Encoded protein: CASSGEGSTDTQYF.

The sample holds a few counts of this clonotype. This chain connects TRBV29-1 to TRBJ2-1, with 8 bases fitting TRBD2. CDR3 length equals 12 residues. Germline V lookup: CDR1 SQVTM, CDR2 ANQGSEA. Trimming at V came to 4 bases and at J to 5 bases, leaving 1 base not matched to a gene. The chain's CDR3 is CSVVLADNEQFF. For the CDR3, the DNA is TGCAGCGTTGTACTAGCGGACAATGAGCAGTTCTTC.

This clonotype was observed a handful of times. The V and J genes are TRBV4-2 and TRBJ2-1; 8 nucleotides line up with TRBD2. Germline-derived CDR1 and CDR2 are LGHNA and YNFKEQ. V was pared by 0 bases and J by 10 bases, with 8 bases of the junction left unmatched. The CDR3 spans 15 residues. The CDR3 loop is CASSQDPAGAPEQFF. CDR3 DNA sequence: TGTGCCAGCAGCCAAGATCCAGCGGGGGCTCCCGAGCAGTTCTTC.

In its sample, this clonotype was seen a few times. This CDR3 reads CSARRLGSSYNEQFF. The CDR3 bases are TGCAGTGCTAGAAGACTAGGGAGCTCCTACAATGAGCAGTTCTTC. The chain uses TRBV20-1 and TRBJ2-1; weak D call: TRBD2 (6 bases). Germline-derived CDR1 and CDR2 are DFQATT and SNEGSKA (reference sequence). This CDR3 has 15 residues. V was clipped by 2 bases and J by 0 bases, with 11 bases between them.

This sequence joins TRBV12-3 or TRBV12-4 and TRBJ2-2; 9 nucleotides align to TRBD1. V was clipped by 6 bases and J by 7 bases; unmatched bases: 9. CDR3 length equals 15 residues. CDR3 loop: CASRLYRGQGGELFF. The CDR3 nucleotides are TGTGCCAGCAGATTATACAGGGGGCAGGGCGGGGAGCTGTTTTTT.

V is TRBV7-2 and J is TRBJ1-2; no definite D call. In germline, CDR1 is SGHTA, CDR2 FQGNSA. Deletions cut 1 base from V and 7 bases from J, with 13 bases between. This CDR3 contains 14 residues. CDR3 region: CASSLELGHFGYTF. The CDR3 DNA reads TGTGCCAGCAGCTTAGAATTAGGGCACTTTGGCTACACCTTC.

At least ten counts were recorded for this clonotype. V is TRBV20-1 and J is TRBJ2-1; weak D call: TRBD2 (5 bases). The V end lost 0 bases, the J end lost 7 bases, and 22 bases lay between the germline ends. This CDR3 is 17 amino acids long. CDR1 is DFQATT, CDR2 SNEGSKA, per germline (reference sequence). The CDR3 protein is CSAREPGRLAGDNEQFF. The CDR3 region has the DNA TGCAGTGCTAGAGAGCCCGGCAGGCTAGCCGGCGATAATGAGCAGTTCTTC.